The entry that follows covers one T cell receptor (beta chain) sequence. The antigen remains undetermined. With the 5' RACE reads reprocessed, TCRdb shows one record per CDR3 protein and no DNA. This repertoire includes around 380,000 distinct CDR3 sequences. These data are taken from a study of T cells expressing NK-cell markers. Looking at the study overall: Underlying the TCR beta repertoires were sorted CD3+CD56+NKG2C+, CD3+CD56+NKG2C- and CD3+CD56-NKG2C+ T cells.

Study-wide points: The study found dominant NKG2C+ clonotypes at roughly 1.0-8% of CD8+ T cells in about six donors.

The length of the CDR3 is 17 residues. The germline gives CDR1 WSHSY, CDR2 SAAADI. This chain uses TRBV10-2 with TRBJ2-7; no DNA is available, so the TRBD1 call from TCRdb remains unchecked. The clonotype was recovered from a woman aged 45-59 years in good health. Input material: blood T cells: a sorted CD56 or NKG2C T cell subset, CD4+ or CD8+ T cells, or bulk PBMC T cells (not recorded which). CDR3 loop: CASSEIGGTGTIYEQYF.